This is a list of T cell receptor beta chains from one sample in a study of T cells in Graves' hyperthyroidism and ophthalmopathy. TCRdb reprocessed the multiplex PCR reads via MiXCR and lists one record per CDR3 protein. The table has around 610,000 distinct CDR3 sequences, approximately 14% seen once. Sample: blood. The receptor set was obtained from a woman between 40 and 55 years old with Graves' ophthalmopathy. The CDR3 runs from the conserved cysteine through the conserved F or W. A D gene is named only where the DNA matches it firmly. For some rows the clone size is stated as once, few or many, or as a class when expanded; others skip it.

clone size	J gene	D gene	V gene	CDR3 protein	CDR3 DNA
many	TRBJ2-7	TRBD1	TRBV4-1	CASSQDFRDSSYEQYF	TGCGCCAGCAGCCAGGATTTCCGGGACAGCTCCTACGAGCAGTACTTC
few	TRBJ1-2	TRBD1	TRBV5-5	CASSLQGGGSYGYTF	TGTGCCAGCAGCTTGCAAGGGGGCGGGAGCTATGGCTACACCTTC
few	TRBJ2-7	.	TRBV11-1	CASSLASGPLYEQYF	TGTGCCAGCAGCTTAGCTAGCGGACCTCTTTACGAGCAGTACTTC
many	TRBJ2-5	.	TRBV11-1	CASSSTEQETQYF	TGTGCCAGCAGCTCGACAGAACAAGAGACCCAGTACTTC
many	TRBJ2-2	.	TRBV2	CASKEGGSRMGELFF	TGTGCCAGCAAGGAGGGGGGATCCCGAATGGGGGAGCTGTTTTTT
many	TRBJ1-2	.	TRBV3-1	CASSHETQGTGYTF	TGTGCCAGCAGCCACGAAACACAGGGAACTGGCTACACCTTC
.	TRBJ2-7	.	TRBV20-1	CSAPRGGNSYEQYF	TGCAGTGCCCCCCGGGGCGGAAACTCCTACGAGCAGTACTTC
.	TRBJ1-2	TRBD1	TRBV12-3/TRBV12-4	CASSSIDRVGYGYTF	TGTGCCAGCAGTTCTATCGACAGGGTAGGATATGGCTACACCTTC
many	TRBJ1-5	.	TRBV10-3	CAISESATGNQPQHF	TGTGCCATCAGTGAGTCCGCGACGGGGAATCAGCCCCAGCATTTT
many	TRBJ2-7	TRBD2	TRBV20-1	CSARDLAGGLEQYF	TGCAGTGCTAGAGATCTAGCGGGGGGTCTCGAGCAGTACTTC
many	TRBJ2-2	.	TRBV30	CAWNSAPTGELFF	TGTGCCTGGAATTCAGCTCCAACCGGGGAGCTGTTTTTT
.	TRBJ2-7	TRBD2	TRBV7-8	CASNEGTSGVDEQYF	TGTGCCAGCAACGAAGGGACTAGCGGCGTTGACGAGCAGTACTTC
few	TRBJ2-3	TRBD2	TRBV3-1	CASSQGTSGITDTQYF	TGTGCCAGCAGCCAGGGGACTAGCGGGATTACAGATACGCAGTATTTT
.	TRBJ2-7	TRBD1	TRBV9	CASSDPGGGDEQYF	TGTGCCAGCAGCGACCCAGGGGGCGGGGACGAGCAGTACTTC
many	TRBJ1-1	.	TRBV27	CASSPGGRNTEAFF	TGTGCCAGCAGTCCGGGGGGACGGAACACTGAAGCTTTCTTT
many	TRBJ1-1	.	TRBV19	CASSIPGGLNTEAFF	TGTGCCAGTAGTATCCCCGGAGGGCTAAACACTGAAGCTTTCTTT
many	TRBJ2-5	.	TRBV7-2	CASSFRGAQETQYF	TGTGCCAGCAGCTTCCGAGGCGCACAAGAGACCCAGTACTTC
few	TRBJ1-2	.	TRBV6-5	CASSSSWGPYGYTF	TGTGCCAGCAGTTCTTCCTGGGGCCCCTATGGCTACACCTTC
many	TRBJ2-1	TRBD2	TRBV19	CASSIVAGVNNEQFF	TGTGCCAGTAGTATAGTAGCGGGCGTGAACAATGAGCAGTTCTTC
.	TRBJ1-1	TRBD1	TRBV18	CASSQGPPTGGTEAFF	TGTGCCAGCTCACAGGGACCACCGACAGGGGGGACTGAAGCTTTCTTT
many	TRBJ1-1	TRBD1	TRBV7-2	CASSTSGGTEAFF	TGTGCCAGCAGCACGTCAGGGGGCACTGAAGCTTTCTTT
many	TRBJ2-2	.	TRBV6-1	CASRRETGELFF	TGTGCCAGCAGGCGCGAAACCGGGGAGCTGTTTTTT
many	TRBJ2-5	.	TRBV18	CASSPPTGRLETQYF	TGTGCCAGCTCACCACCAACGGGACGATTGGAGACCCAGTACTTC
many	TRBJ2-7	TRBD1	TRBV6-5	CASMPGQNYEQYF	TGTGCCAGCATGCCGGGACAGAACTACGAGCAGTACTTC
many	TRBJ2-7	TRBD2	TRBV5-1	CASSQPGLAIGYSYEQYF	TGCGCCAGCAGCCAACCCGGACTAGCCATAGGTTACTCCTACGAGCAGTACTTC
many	TRBJ2-7	.	TRBV5-1	CASSSSRGSYEQYF	TGCGCCAGCAGTTCCTCTCGGGGATCCTACGAGCAGTACTTC
many	TRBJ2-2	TRBD2	TRBV7-2	CASSLKLAGTGELFF	TGTGCCAGCAGCTTAAAGCTAGCGGGAACCGGGGAGCTGTTTTTT
few	TRBJ1-6	TRBD1	TRBV6-5	CASSYSHQGAYNSPLHF	TGTGCCAGCAGTTACTCGCATCAGGGGGCGTATAATTCACCCCTCCACTTT
many	TRBJ2-1	.	TRBV27	CASMGMGGGSEQFF	TGTGCCAGCATGGGAATGGGGGGTGGTAGTGAGCAGTTCTTC
many	TRBJ1-5	.	TRBV28	CASSLGSGNQPQHF	TGTGCCAGCAGTTTGGGGTCGGGCAATCAGCCCCAGCATTTT
few	TRBJ2-2	.	TRBV7-8	CASTSLQVINTGELFF	TGTGCCAGCACCTCCCTACAGGTGATAAACACCGGGGAGCTGTTTTTT
many	TRBJ2-1	TRBD1	TRBV5-6	CASSLGDRAYNEQFF	TGTGCCAGCAGCTTGGGGGACAGGGCCTACAATGAGCAGTTCTTC
.	TRBJ2-5	TRBD2	TRBV11-2	CASSLLVSGAQETQYF	TGTGCCAGCAGCTTACTCGTCAGCGGGGCCCAAGAGACCCAGTACTTC
many	TRBJ1-1	.	TRBV5-1	CASSLVLDTEAFF	TGCGCCAGCAGCTTGGTTTTGGACACTGAAGCTTTCTTT
few	TRBJ2-2	.	TRBV12-3/TRBV12-4	CASSNRPGVATGELFF	TGTGCCAGCTCGAACCGTCCGGGAGTCGCGACCGGGGAGCTGTTTTTT
.	TRBJ1-2	.	TRBV30	CAWSVSWGRSDYGYTF	TGTGCCTGGAGTGTCTCCTGGGGGAGGTCAGACTATGGCTACACCTTC
few	TRBJ2-6	.	TRBV12-3/TRBV12-4	CASQTVQSSGANVLTF	TGTGCCAGCCAGACAGTCCAGAGCTCTGGGGCCAACGTCCTGACTTTC
many	TRBJ1-1	TRBD1	TRBV2	CASSGDRGMNTEAFF	TGTGCCAGCAGTGGGGACAGGGGAATGAACACTGAAGCTTTCTTT
many	TRBJ2-2	TRBD2	TRBV9	CASSSSGSNTGELFF	TGTGCCAGCAGCTCTAGCGGTTCGAACACCGGGGAGCTGTTTTTT
many	TRBJ2-5	TRBD1	TRBV11-2	CASSFDQYTGGSKETQYF	TGTGCCAGCAGCTTCGACCAGTATACAGGGGGAAGTAAGGAGACCCAGTACTTC
.	TRBJ2-7	TRBD2	TRBV6-2/TRBV6-3	CATDRGDLYEQYF	TGTGCCACCGATCGGGGGGACCTCTACGAGCAGTACTTC
.	TRBJ2-7	TRBD2	TRBV9	CASSPQGREGLGEQYF	TGTGCCAGCAGCCCTCAGGGGCGGGAGGGCCTGGGGGAGCAGTACTTC
.	TRBJ1-5	.	TRBV18	CASSEGGGRQPQNF	TGTGCCAGCTCAGAGGGGGGGGGGCGCCAGCCCCAGAATTTT
many	TRBJ1-5	.	TRBV6-2/TRBV6-3	CASSYRDTDQPQHF	TGTGCCAGCAGTTACCGGGACACCGATCAGCCCCAGCATTTT
many	TRBJ2-5	TRBD1	TRBV2	CASSQDRDQETQYF	TGTGCCAGCAGTCAGGACAGGGACCAAGAGACCCAGTACTTC
many	TRBJ1-1	.	TRBV27	CASSPAPGVNTEAFF	TGTGCCAGCAGTCCAGCGCCAGGCGTAAACACTGAAGCTTTCTTT
few	TRBJ1-2	.	TRBV19	CASSIRAGYGYTF	TGTGCCAGTAGTATCAGGGCGGGCTATGGCTACACCTTC
.	TRBJ1-2	.	TRBV18	CASSPRATAYGYTF	TGTGCCAGCTCACCACGGGCGACAGCTTATGGCTACACCTTC
many	TRBJ2-2	.	TRBV27	CASSLGEDTGELFF	TGTGCCAGCAGCTTGGGGGAGGACACCGGGGAGCTGTTTTTT
many	TRBJ2-5	.	TRBV2	CASSPPLGEETQYF	TGTGCCAGCAGCCCACCATTGGGTGAAGAGACCCAGTACTTC
many	TRBJ2-5	TRBD2	TRBV13	CASSPPLGSGSGQETQYF	TGTGCCAGCAGCCCCCCCTTAGGTAGCGGGAGCGGCCAAGAGACCCAGTACTTC
few	TRBJ2-5	.	TRBV2	CASRQIPSTGSPSQETQYF	TGTGCCAGCAGACAAATCCCCTCCACCGGGAGCCCCAGTCAAGAGACCCAGTACTTC
many	TRBJ2-7	.	TRBV12-3/TRBV12-4	CASSPQDSGSYEQYF	TGTGCCAGCAGTCCCCAGGACAGTGGATCCTACGAGCAGTACTTC
.	TRBJ2-7	TRBD1	TRBV7-2	CASSSTGGPMAEQYF	TGTGCCAGCAGCTCAACAGGGGGCCCCATGGCCGAGCAGTACTTC
many	TRBJ2-7	.	TRBV20-1	CSARRWSSYEQYF	TGCAGTGCTAGAAGGTGGAGCTCCTACGAGCAGTACTTC